This T cell receptor (beta chain) originates from a study of blood T cell repertoires in COVID-19. The protocol was immunoSEQ multiplex PCR, while the TCRdb copy is restricted to in-frame clones and leaves out a portion. There are 250,000 to 300,000 clones in the sample; around 80% occur only once, and 5.7% lies in the top ten. This CDR3 contains 15 residues. CDR1 is MDHEN, CDR2 SYDVKM, per germline. Trimming removed 2 bases from V and 3 bases from J; junction bases left unmatched: 3. This chain connects TRBV28 to TRBJ2-5, with 10 nucleotides matching TRBD2. The clonotype comes from an elderly man with acute or convalescent COVID-19. Sequences were obtained from peripheral blood. For the CDR3, the DNA is TGTGCCAGCAGTTTAGTAGGACTAGCGGAAGAGACCCAGTACTTC. It encodes CASSLVGLAEETQYF.